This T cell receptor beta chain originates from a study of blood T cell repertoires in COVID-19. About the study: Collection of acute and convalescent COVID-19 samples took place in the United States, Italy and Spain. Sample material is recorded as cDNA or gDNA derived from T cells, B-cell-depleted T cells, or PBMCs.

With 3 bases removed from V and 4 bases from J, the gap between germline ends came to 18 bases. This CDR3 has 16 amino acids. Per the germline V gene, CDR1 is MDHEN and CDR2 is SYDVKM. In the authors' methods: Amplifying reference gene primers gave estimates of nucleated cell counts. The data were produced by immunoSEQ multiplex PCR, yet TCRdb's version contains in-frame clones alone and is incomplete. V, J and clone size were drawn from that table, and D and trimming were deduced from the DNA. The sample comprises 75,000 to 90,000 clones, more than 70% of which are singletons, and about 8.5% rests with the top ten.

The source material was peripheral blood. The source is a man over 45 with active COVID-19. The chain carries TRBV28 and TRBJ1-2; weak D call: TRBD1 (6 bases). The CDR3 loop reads CASSLFRGSLGYGYTF. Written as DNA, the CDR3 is TGTGCCAGCAGTTTGTTCAGGGGTTCCCTCGGCTATGGCTACACCTTC.